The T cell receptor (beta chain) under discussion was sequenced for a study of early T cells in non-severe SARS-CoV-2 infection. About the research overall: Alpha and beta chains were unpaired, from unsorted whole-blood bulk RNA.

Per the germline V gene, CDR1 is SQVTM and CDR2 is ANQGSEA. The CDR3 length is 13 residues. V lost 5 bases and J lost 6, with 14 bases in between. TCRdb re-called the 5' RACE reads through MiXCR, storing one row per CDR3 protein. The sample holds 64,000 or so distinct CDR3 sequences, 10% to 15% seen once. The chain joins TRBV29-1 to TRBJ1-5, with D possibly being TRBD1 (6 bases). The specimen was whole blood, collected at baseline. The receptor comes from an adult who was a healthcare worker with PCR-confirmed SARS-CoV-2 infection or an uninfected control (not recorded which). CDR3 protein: CSVRGAQGQPQHF. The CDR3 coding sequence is TGCAGCGTTCGGGGGGCGCAGGGTCAGCCCCAGCATTTT.